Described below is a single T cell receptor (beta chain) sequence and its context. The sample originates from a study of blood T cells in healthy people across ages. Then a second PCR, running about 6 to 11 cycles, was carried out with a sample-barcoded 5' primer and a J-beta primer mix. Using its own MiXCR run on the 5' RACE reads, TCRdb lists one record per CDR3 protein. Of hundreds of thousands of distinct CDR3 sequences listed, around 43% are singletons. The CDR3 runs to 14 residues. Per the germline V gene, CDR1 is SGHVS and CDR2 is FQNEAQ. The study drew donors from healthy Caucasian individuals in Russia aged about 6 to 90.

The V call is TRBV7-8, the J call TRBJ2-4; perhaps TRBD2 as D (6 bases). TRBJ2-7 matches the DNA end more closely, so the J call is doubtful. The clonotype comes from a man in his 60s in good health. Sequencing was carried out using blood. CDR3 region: CASSASGRTYEQYF. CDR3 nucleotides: TGTGCCAGCAGCGCCTCCGGGAGAACCTACGAGCAGTACTTC.